The following is a T cell receptor (beta chain) sequence with its context. Its antigen is currently unknown. Treatment indicated: roughly ten-day PBMC culture with coronavirus spike peptide pools or control peptides (ViraFEST assay). Expansion of antigen-specific T cells with peptide pools by ViraFEST preceded sequencing of TCRs. This sample is part of a study of vaccination and CD4 T cells after COVID-19. Notes on the study in general: No early post-infection timepoints were studied, and convalescent patients studied were relatively few.

V lost 4 bases and J lost 5; bases outside the gene matches: 10. Germline lookup yields CDR1 SGHTA and CDR2 FQGNSA. The CDR3 extends over 16 amino acids. The Oncomine TCR Beta short-read assay was what sequenced the DNA obtained from cultured CD4+ T cells. TCRdb redid the calling of the PCR reads with MiXCR, one entry per CDR3 protein. The table has fewer than 20,000 distinct CDR3 sequences, about 54% seen once; the top ten hold about 34%. This TCR derives from a human donor with COVID-19. This material consisted of cultured CD4+ T cells from blood, taken after SARS-CoV-2 vaccination. The V and J genes are TRBV7-2 and TRBJ2-2; 7 positions match TRBD2. The CDR3 loop is CASSSAEGLLTGELFF. The CDR3 region has the DNA TGTGCCAGCAGCTCCGCCGAGGGACTATTGACCGGGGAGCTGTTTTTT.